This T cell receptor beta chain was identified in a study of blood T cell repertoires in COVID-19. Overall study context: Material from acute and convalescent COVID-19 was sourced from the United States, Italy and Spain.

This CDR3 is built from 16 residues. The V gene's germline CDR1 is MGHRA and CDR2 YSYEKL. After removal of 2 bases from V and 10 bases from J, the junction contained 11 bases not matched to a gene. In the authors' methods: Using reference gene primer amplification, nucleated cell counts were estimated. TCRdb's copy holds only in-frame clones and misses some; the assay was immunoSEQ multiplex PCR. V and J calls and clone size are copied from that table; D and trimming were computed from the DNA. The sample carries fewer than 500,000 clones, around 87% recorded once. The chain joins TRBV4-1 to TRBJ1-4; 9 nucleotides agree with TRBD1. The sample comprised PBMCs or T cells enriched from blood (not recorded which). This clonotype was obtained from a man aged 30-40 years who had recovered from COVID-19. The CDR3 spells CASSQLTRDRERKLFF. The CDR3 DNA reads TGCGCCAGCAGCCAACTCACCCGGGACAGGGAGAGAAAACTGTTTTTT.